The rows below give T cell receptor beta chains drawn from one sample of a study of CD4 and CD8 cells across lung adenocarcinoma regions. MiXCR, applied by TCRdb to the PCR reads, yields one record per CDR3 protein. The sample records 13,000 to 15,000 distinct CDR3 sequences, approximately 43% being singletons. Sequenced: CD4+ T cells from the center of a lung tumor. The receptors originated from a male donor with lung adenocarcinoma. The CD4 and CD8 labels of this study may be unreliable. Both conserved end residues are trimmed from each CDR3. The D gene is left open where the match is weak.

>TRBV6-1|TRBJ1-4|TRBD1
ASRPGQTPATNEKLF
>TRBV9|TRBJ2-1|NA
ASSVAAGTYLNNEQF
>TRBV11-2|TRBJ2-2|NA
ASSPASRRATGELF
>TRBV6-1|TRBJ2-5|NA
ASSEAGLGGRDQETQY
>TRBV25-1|NA|TRBD2
ASSGLAGEEHAYEQY
>TRBV6-5|TRBJ2-3|TRBD2
ASSSTGLAGGRRTDTQY
>TRBV10-3|TRBJ2-3|NA
AISESGFGTDTQY
>TRBV6-5|TRBJ2-2|NA
ASNLGQFTGELF
>TRBV7-2|TRBJ1-4|TRBD1
ASSLGGQGSNEKLF
>TRBV6-1|TRBJ1-5|NA
ASRVGGQPQH
>TRBV27|NA|NA
ASKAWGDYEQY
>TRBV7-2|TRBJ1-1|NA
ASSLGSATEAF
>TRBV4-1|TRBJ2-4|TRBD2
ASSPTGGRATNTQY
>TRBV6-1|TRBJ2-2|TRBD2
ASSELGTRKSGELF
>TRBV6-2/TRBV6-3|TRBJ2-4|NA
ASSPQQRDIQY
>TRBV10-3|TRBJ2-1|TRBD1
AISDRDRGLDEQF
>TRBV4-1|NA|TRBD2
AGSGGGDPETQY
>TRBV7-2|TRBJ2-1|NA
ASSFTSFGANEQF
>TRBV25-1|TRBJ2-4|NA
ASRDSGRRAKNTQY
>TRBV6-5|TRBJ2-3|NA
ARRLQSVITDTQY
>TRBV6-1|TRBJ2-2|TRBD2
ASTDWLAVPGTGELF
>TRBV6-4|TRBJ1-1|NA
ASKFDRLNTEAF
>TRBV10-2|TRBJ2-1|NA
ASSESASNEQF
>TRBV6-5|TRBJ2-4|TRBD1
ASSPTGEVYIQY
>TRBV4-1|TRBJ2-1|NA
ASSQGPRSGKQF
>TRBV6-5|TRBJ2-2|TRBD2
ASSYWGGTGELF
>TRBV4-1|TRBJ2-1|TRBD2
ASSQLSGSNNEQF
>TRBV6-1|TRBJ2-4|NA
ASNGLRATNIQY
>TRBV6-5|TRBJ2-7|TRBD2
ASSYSIGTSGINEQY
>TRBV6-1|TRBJ2-1|NA
ASRVHGYNEQF
>TRBV6-5|TRBJ2-1|NA
ASSYSGYNEQF
>TRBV27|TRBJ2-6|NA
ASTRGGISGANDQN
>TRBV27|TRBJ2-2|TRBD2
ASSLFSGVNTGELF
>TRBV6-1|TRBJ2-3|NA
ARRLQAGSPGTQY
>TRBV6-1|TRBJ2-7|NA
ASSGDPSYEQY
>TRBV25-1|NA|NA
AGPGGRRTKTQY
>TRBV6-1|TRBJ1-2|NA
ASSLTLANYGYT
>TRBV6-1|TRBJ2-3|TRBD2
ASRRLASDTQY
>TRBV6-1|NA|NA
ASSEVAGTHYEQY
>TRBV6-1|TRBJ2-7|NA
ASRRGIGYEQY
>TRBV6-1|TRBJ2-3|NA
ASSGGLGGGDQETQY
>TRBV18|TRBJ2-4|NA
ASSPESGAGNIQY
>TRBV6-1|TRBJ2-5|NA
ASSDYGMGETQY